The 4 T cell receptor beta chains below come from one sample, sequenced in a study of blood T cells in healthy people across ages. For the second PCR, which ran for about 7 to 12 cycles, a sample-barcoded 5' primer and a J-beta primer mix were used. TCRdb fed the 5' RACE reads into MiXCR, producing one record per CDR3 protein. The sample yields more than 1 million distinct CDR3 sequences, around 45% seen once. The source material was blood. Every receptor here comes from a woman in her sixties or seventies in good health.

As to this clonotype: One base away lies a much larger clone, so this may be a sequencing read error. This sequence joins TRBV7-6 and TRBJ2-7; possible D gene TRBD1, 6 bases. The DNA end is a closer match to TRBJ2-5, so the J assignment may be wrong. This CDR3 has 13 residues. Germline assignment: CDR1 SGHVS and CDR2 FNYEAQ. The CDR3 DNA is TGTGCCAGCAGCTCCGGACAGAGAGAGACCCAGTACTTC. It is translated as CASSSGQRETQYF.

The chain recombines TRBV20-1 with TRBJ2-1; either TRBD1 or TRBD2 may supply D (5 bases each). V shed 6 bases and J shed 0 bases, with 15 bases lying between them. The CDR3 contains 15 residues. Per the germline V gene, CDR1 is DFQATT and CDR2 is SNEGSKA (reference sequence). CDR3 bases: TGCAGTGCCCCGACCGGGGCGAACTCCTACAATGAGCAGTTCTTC. It codes for CSAPTGANSYNEQFF.

This sequence joins TRBV5-5 and TRBJ2-1; 9 nucleotides match TRBD2. Germline V gene lookup returns CDR1 SGHKS and CDR2 YYEKEE (reference sequence). The CDR3 is 15 residues long. Trimming at V came to 4 bases and at J to 4 bases, leaving 6 bases not matched to a gene. CDR3 protein: CASSRRLADYNEQFF. CDR3 DNA sequence: TGTGCCAGCAGCCGAAGACTAGCGGATTACAATGAGCAGTTCTTC. Together with reference TRBV5-5 and TRBJ2-1, the CDR3 gives the full variable domain: DAGVTQSPTHLIKTRGQQVTLRCSPISGHKSVSWYQQVLGQGPQFIFQYYEKEERGRGNFPDRFSARQFPNYSSELNVNALLLGDSALYLCASSRRLADYNEQFFGPGTRLTVL.

The gene calls are TRBV29-1 and TRBJ2-7; 8 nucleotides line up with TRBD2. The V gene's germline CDR1 is SQVTM and CDR2 ANQGSEA. Trimming at V came to 7 bases and at J to 6 bases, leaving 11 bases not matched to a gene. This CDR3 has 13 residues. The CDR3, as DNA: TGCAGCGCAGCCCTAGCGGGCCCGGGCGAGCAGTACTTC. Translated, it gives CSAALAGPGEQYF.